This T cell receptor (beta chain) was retrieved from a study of T cell changes during pregnancy in multiple sclerosis. The ends were cut back, 1 base at V and 8 bases at J, with 23 bases in the middle. CDR3 length: 17 residues. The germline V gene encodes CDR1 LNHNV and CDR2 YYDKDF (reference sequence). Sequenced by immunoSEQ multiplex PCR; TCRdb stores in-frame clones only, minus some. The table shows about 47,000 clones, with approximately 90% occurring only once. This TCR came from a female donor with multiple sclerosis, enrolled in a pregnancy study. The material was peripheral blood, obtained in the first trimester of pregnancy. The chain couples TRBV15 to TRBJ1-2; possibly TRBD1 for D (5 bases). For the CDR3, the DNA is TGTGCCACCAGCAGAGGGACGGGGCAGGAGGGGACTGGGGGCTACACCTTC. Translated: CATSRGTGQEGTGGYTF.